Listed below are T cell receptor beta chains from one sample, sequenced in a study of OX40 agonist ivuxolimab in advanced cancers. Using immunoSEQ multiplex PCR, the repertoire was profiled, and TCRdb retains in-frame clones only, with some absent. The sample contains roughly 66,000 clones, around 83% of which appear only once. Source: CD4+ or CD8+ T cells sorted from blood, taken in a trial of the OX40 agonist ivuxolimab. These receptors were collected from an adult with an advanced solid tumor such as melanoma, head and neck, liver or kidney cancer. Each CDR3 is given with its conserved first and last residue. D genes are given only for firm matches. Rows may omit the clone size; those that give it use once, few, many or a size class.

TRBJ1-2 | - | TRBV4-2 | TRBD1 | TGTGCCAGCAGCCCTCACGGGGGACAGGCCAACTATGGCTACACCTTC | CASSPHGGQANYGYTF
TRBJ1-1 | few | TRBV19 | - | TGTGCCAGTACCGACCCAGGGAGGTCGGCTTTCTTT | CASTDPGRSAFF
TRBJ2-7 | - | TRBV5-1 | TRBD2 | TGCGCCAGCAGCTTGGGCGGGACTACCAGCTCCTACGAGCAGTACTTC | CASSLGGTTSSYEQYF
TRBJ1-1 | - | TRBV21-1 | - | TGTGCCAGCAGCAAAAGGGCGGAGGGCCCGGGCCTTGAAGCTTTCTTT | CASSKRAEGPGLEAFF
TRBJ1-1 | - | TRBV15 | - | TGTGCCACCAGCAGCACAGGGTGGACTGAAGCTTTCTTT | CATSSTGWTEAFF
TRBJ1-5 | - | TRBV2 | - | TGTGCCAGCAGTGGGACAGCTAGCAATCAGCCCCAGCATTTT | CASSGTASNQPQHF
TRBJ2-5 | - | TRBV6-5 | TRBD2 | TGTGCCAGCAGGGCTAACGGGGGGAAAGGAGAGACCCAGTACTTC | CASRANGGKGETQYF
TRBJ2-7 | - | TRBV9 | - | TGTGCCAGCAGCGTAGCTACAACGGAACTCCCCTACGAGCAGTACTTC | CASSVATTELPYEQYF
TRBJ1-4 | - | TRBV9 | TRBD1 | TGTGCCAGCAACCAACAGGGGGGAAATGAAAAACTGTTTTTT | CASNQQGGNEKLFF
TRBJ1-4 | - | TRBV30 | TRBD1 | TGTGCCTGTGACAGGGGGTATGAAAAACTGTTTTTT | CACDRGYEKLFF
TRBJ1-2 | - | TRBV5-4 | TRBD1 | TGTGCCAGCAGCCTAACACAGGGGCACTATGGCTACACCTTC | CASSLTQGHYGYTF
TRBJ2-1 | once | TRBV7-6 | TRBD1 | TGTGCCAGCAGCGTTTTGGCGGGACAGGGCGCGAATGAGCAGTTCTTC | CASSVLAGQGANEQFF
TRBJ2-2 | - | TRBV7-2 | - | TGTGCCAGCAGCTCTGGAGGGGCTACCACCGGGGAGCTGTTTTTT | CASSSGGATTGELFF
TRBJ1-5 | - | TRBV27 | - | TGTGCCAGCAGTTTACGAGGGGTCCGCAATCAGCCCCAGCATTTT | CASSLRGVRNQPQHF
TRBJ2-5 | - | TRBV5-1 | - | TGCGCCAGCAGCAAGGTCGGGCAAGAGACCCAGTACTTC | CASSKVGQETQYF
TRBJ1-1 | - | TRBV7-2 | - | TGTGCCAGCAGCCTACTACAGGGAGCGTGGACTGAAGCTTTCTTT | CASSLLQGAWTEAFF
TRBJ2-1 | - | TRBV28 | TRBD2 | TGTGCCAGCAGTTTACAGTTGCGGGAGAACTACAATGAGCAGTTCTTC | CASSLQLRENYNEQFF
TRBJ2-7 | - | TRBV7-2 | - | TGTGCCAGCAGCTTAGATGGCGGGCCCTACGAGCAGTACTTC | CASSLDGGPYEQYF
TRBJ2-1 | - | TRBV28 | TRBD2 | TGTGCCAGCAGTCCCGGACTAGCGGCTTCTTTAAATGAGCAGTTCTTC | CASSPGLAASLNEQFF
TRBJ1-5 | - | TRBV19 | - | TGTGCCAGTAGTATTTTAGTGTACACGGGGGAAGATCAGCCCCAGCATTTT | CASSILVYTGEDQPQHF
TRBJ1-1 | - | TRBV2 | TRBD1 | TGTGCCAGCATGGGGGACAGGGGAAGCACTGAAGCTTTCTTT | CASMGDRGSTEAFF
TRBJ2-1 | - | TRBV30 | - | TGTGCCTGGAGCCAGCTCCGCTCCTACAATGAGCAGTTCTTC | CAWSQLRSYNEQFF